This record concerns one TCR beta chain sequence. The source of the sample is a study of tumor-infiltrating lymphocytes in localized non-small cell lung cancer. The data were produced by immunoSEQ multiplex PCR, yet TCRdb's version contains in-frame clones alone and is incomplete. The repertoire holds 8,000 to 9,500 clones, 77% seen once, with about 4.6% in the top ten. The CDR3 is 15 amino acids. CDR1 and CDR2 from the germline V gene are SGHRS and YFSETQ. The V gene end was trimmed by 4 bases and the J gene end by 2 bases; junction bases not matched to a gene: 8. V is TRBV5-1 and J is TRBJ2-7; 8 positions agree with TRBD1. The sequence was collected from a human donor with non-small cell lung cancer. What was sequenced was lung tumor tissue. The CDR3 nucleotides are TGCGCCAGCAGCCCGCCCAGACAGGGGACCTACGAGCAGTACTTC. Protein product: CASSPPRQGTYEQYF. The whole variable domain, remainder taken from reference TRBV5-1 and TRBJ2-7, is KAGVTQTPRYLIKTRGQQVTLSCSPISGHRSVSWYQQTPGQGLQFLFEYFSETQRNKGNFPGRFSGRQFSNSRSEMNVSTLELGDSALYLCASSPPRQGTYEQYFGPGTRLTVT.